One and the same sample provided the 8 T cell receptor beta chains below, sequenced in a study of shared clonotypes between healthy human individuals. Clones were read by immunoSEQ multiplex PCR, and TCRdb kept only the in-frame ones, dropping some. The table shows about 2.5 million clones, with about nine tenths occurring only once. Sequencing was carried out using naive CD4+ T cells from PBMCs. Subset here: CD45RA+ positively selected. Receptors were obtained from a man between 18 and 35 years old in good health. Some clones in this sample may be carry-over from other donors' samples.

This clone was detected once. The rearrangement links TRBV6-5 to TRBJ2-2, with TRBD1 matching over 10 bases. CDR3 length equals 15 residues. V lost 8 bases and J lost 7; bases outside the gene matches: 10. Germline V lookup: CDR1 MNHEY, CDR2 SVGAGI. DNA of the CDR3: TGTGCCAGCCGACCAAGACAGGGGGCCATCGGGGAGCTGTTTTTT. Protein product: CASRPRQGAIGELFF.

The J gene is TRBJ1-1, the V gene TRBV28; tentative D call: TRBD1 (6 bases). Trimming pared 6 bases from V and 1 base from J, leaving 12 bases between. This CDR3 region has 14 residues. CDR1 is MDHEN and CDR2 is SYDVKM in the germline V gene. The CDR3 sequence: CASRQGQGNTEAFF. CDR3 DNA sequence: TGTGCCAGCAGACAGGGCCAGGGGAACACTGAAGCTTTCTTT.

This rearrangement joins TRBV27 to TRBJ2-7; D is possibly TRBD1 (6 bases). With 2 bases removed from V and 6 bases from J, the gap between germline ends came to 11 bases. The CDR3 totals 13 residues. CDR1 and CDR2 from the germline V gene are MNHEY and SMNVEV (reference sequence). The CDR3 bases are TGTGCCAGCAGTTTAGGACAGCACGGCGAGCAGTACTTC. Translation gives CASSLGQHGEQYF.

The rearrangement links TRBV6-5 to TRBJ1-2; D perhaps matches TRBD1 (5 bases). Germline V gene data show CDR1 as MNHEY and CDR2 as SVGAGI. Trimming took 6 bases from V and 4 from J, leaving 15 bases between them. The CDR3 sequence is 14 residues long. The CDR3 nucleotides read TGTGCCAGCAGGAAAACCGGGACTGCCTATGGCTACACCTTC. It translates to CASRKTGTAYGYTF.

The J gene is TRBJ2-6, the V gene TRBV19, with a weak D call TRBD1 (5 bases). The V and J ends lost 3 bases and 2 bases respectively, with 11 bases between them. CDR3 length equals 16 residues. Germline assignment: CDR1 LNHDA and CDR2 SQIVND (reference sequence). The DNA of the CDR3 is TGTGCCAGTAGTATCTCCAGGGTCGCTGGGGCCAACGTCCTGACTTTC. Protein: CASSISRVAGANVLTF.

A word on this clone: Other DNA sequences in the sample encode the same CDR3. The J gene is TRBJ2-7, the V gene TRBV9; D remains ambiguous. This CDR3 has 13 amino acids. In germline, CDR1 is SGDLS, CDR2 YYNGEE. Trimming cost V 7 bases and J 3 bases, with 14 bases left between them. In nucleotides, the CDR3 is TGTGCCAGCTCCCCGGGCCCCTTCTACGAGCAGTACTTC. Its translation is CASSPGPFYEQYF.

The CDR3 sequence is CASSQDLQGLYGYTF. The DNA of the CDR3 is TGTGCCAGCAGCCAAGATTTGCAGGGCCTCTATGGCTACACCTTC. V usage is TRBV4-2 and J usage is TRBJ1-2; perhaps TRBD1 as D (5 bases). Germline CDR1 reads LGHNA; CDR2 reads YNFKEQ. Trimming removed 0 bases from V and 4 bases from J, with 12 bases in between. The CDR3 sequence is 15 residues long.

This chain links TRBV6-1 with TRBJ1-1; D is uncertain. V shed 1 base and J shed 0 bases, with 9 bases lying between them. Germline V gene lookup returns CDR1 MNHNS and CDR2 SASEGT. This CDR3 region has 15 residues. The CDR3 sequence is CASSEGRVVNTEAFF. DNA of the CDR3: TGTGCCAGCAGTGAAGGACGGGTAGTGAACACTGAAGCTTTCTTT.